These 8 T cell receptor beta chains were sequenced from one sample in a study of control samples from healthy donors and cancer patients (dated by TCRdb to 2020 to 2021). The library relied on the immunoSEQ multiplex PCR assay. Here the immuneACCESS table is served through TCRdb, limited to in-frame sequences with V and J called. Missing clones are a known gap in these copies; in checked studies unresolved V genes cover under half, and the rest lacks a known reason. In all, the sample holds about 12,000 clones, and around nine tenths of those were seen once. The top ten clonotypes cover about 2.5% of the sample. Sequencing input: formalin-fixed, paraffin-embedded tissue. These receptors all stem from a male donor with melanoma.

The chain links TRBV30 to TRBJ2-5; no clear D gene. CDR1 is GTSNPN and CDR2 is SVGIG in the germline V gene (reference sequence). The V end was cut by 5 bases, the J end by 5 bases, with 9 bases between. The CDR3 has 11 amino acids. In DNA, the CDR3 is TGTGCCTGGTCCCAACGGGAGACCCAGTACTTC. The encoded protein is CAWSQRETQYF. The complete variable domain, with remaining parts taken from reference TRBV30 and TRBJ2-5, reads SQTIHQWPATLVQPVGSPLSLECTVEGTSNPNLYWYRQAAGRGLQLLFYSVGIGQISSEVPQNLSASRPQDRQFILSSKKLLLSDSGFYLCAWSQRETQYFGPGTRLLVL.

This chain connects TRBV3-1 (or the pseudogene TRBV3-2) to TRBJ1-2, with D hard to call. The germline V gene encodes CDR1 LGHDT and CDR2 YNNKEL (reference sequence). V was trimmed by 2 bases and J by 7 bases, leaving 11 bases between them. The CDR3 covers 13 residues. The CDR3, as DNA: TGTGCCAGCAGCCAAAATGAGGTTGGTGGCTACACCTTC. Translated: CASSQNEVGGYTF.

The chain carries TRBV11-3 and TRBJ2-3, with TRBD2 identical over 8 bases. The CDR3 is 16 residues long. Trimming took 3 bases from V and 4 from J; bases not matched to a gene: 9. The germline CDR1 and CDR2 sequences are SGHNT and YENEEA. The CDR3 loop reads CASSFRAGGGADTQYF. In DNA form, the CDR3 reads TGTGCCAGCAGCTTTAGGGCGGGAGGAGGGGCAGATACGCAGTATTTT.

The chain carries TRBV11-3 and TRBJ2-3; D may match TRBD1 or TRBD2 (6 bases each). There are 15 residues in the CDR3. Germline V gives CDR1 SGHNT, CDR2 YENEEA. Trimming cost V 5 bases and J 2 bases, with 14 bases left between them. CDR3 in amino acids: CASSPRRGSTDTQYF. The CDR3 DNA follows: TGTGCCAGCAGCCCGAGGAGGGGGTCCACAGATACGCAGTATTTT. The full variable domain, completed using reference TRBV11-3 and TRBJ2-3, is EAGVVQSPRYKIIEKKQPVAFWCNPISGHNTLYWYLQNLGQGPELLIRYENEEAVDDSQLPKDRFSAERLKGVDSTLKIQPAELGDSAVYLCASSPRRGSTDTQYFGPGTRLTVL.

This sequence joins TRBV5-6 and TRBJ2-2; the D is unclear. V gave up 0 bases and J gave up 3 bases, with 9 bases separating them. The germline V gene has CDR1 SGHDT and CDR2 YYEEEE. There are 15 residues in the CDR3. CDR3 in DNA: TGTGCCAGCAGCTTGGTTGGTCGATACACCGGGGAGCTGTTTTTT. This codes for CASSLVGRYTGELFF.

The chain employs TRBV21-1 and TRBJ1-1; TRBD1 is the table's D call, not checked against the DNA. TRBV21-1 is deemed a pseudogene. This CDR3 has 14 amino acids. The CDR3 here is CASSKENKNTEAFF. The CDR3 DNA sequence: TGTGCCAGCAGCAAAGAGAACAAGAACACTGAAGCTTTCTTT.

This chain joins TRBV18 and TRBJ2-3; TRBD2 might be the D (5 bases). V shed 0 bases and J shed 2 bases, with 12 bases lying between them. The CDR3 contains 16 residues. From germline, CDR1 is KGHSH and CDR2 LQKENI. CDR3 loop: CASSPPVRTDTDTQYF. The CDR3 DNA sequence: TGTGCCAGCTCACCACCGGTCAGGACTGACACAGATACGCAGTATTTT.

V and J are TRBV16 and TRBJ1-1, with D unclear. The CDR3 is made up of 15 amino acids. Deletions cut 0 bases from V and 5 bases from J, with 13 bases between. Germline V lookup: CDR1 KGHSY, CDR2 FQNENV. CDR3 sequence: CASSQSGEGGTEAFF. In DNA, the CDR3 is TGTGCCAGCAGCCAATCGGGAGAGGGAGGAACTGAAGCTTTCTTT.